The entry below describes one T cell receptor beta chain. This sample is part of a study of blood T cell repertoires in COVID-19. Study as a whole: Samples came from the United States, Italy and Spain, spanning acute and convalescent COVID-19.

The table came from immunoSEQ multiplex PCR; TCRdb's copy has only in-frame clones and leaves some out. The table includes 20,000 to 25,000 clones, 60% to 85% detected once. The CDR3 runs 14 residues. The germline V and J ends were trimmed by 6 bases and 6 bases, with 15 bases remaining between them. From germline, CDR1 is LNHNV and CDR2 YYDKDF (reference sequence). Material for sequencing was peripheral blood. The receptor was derived from a man aged 55 to 69 with active COVID-19. This chain uses TRBV15 with TRBJ1-5; D unclear. CDR3 DNA sequence: TGTGCCACCAGAATGGGAGTAGCGGGTCAGCCCCAGCATTTT. Translating it yields CATRMGVAGQPQHF. Filled out from reference TRBV15 and TRBJ1-5, the complete variable domain reads DAMVIQNPRYQVTQFGKPVTLSCSQTLNHNVMYWYQQKSSQAPKLLFHYYDKDFNNEADTPDNFQSRRPNTSFCFLDIRSPGLGDTAMYLCATRMGVAGQPQHFGDGTRLSIL.